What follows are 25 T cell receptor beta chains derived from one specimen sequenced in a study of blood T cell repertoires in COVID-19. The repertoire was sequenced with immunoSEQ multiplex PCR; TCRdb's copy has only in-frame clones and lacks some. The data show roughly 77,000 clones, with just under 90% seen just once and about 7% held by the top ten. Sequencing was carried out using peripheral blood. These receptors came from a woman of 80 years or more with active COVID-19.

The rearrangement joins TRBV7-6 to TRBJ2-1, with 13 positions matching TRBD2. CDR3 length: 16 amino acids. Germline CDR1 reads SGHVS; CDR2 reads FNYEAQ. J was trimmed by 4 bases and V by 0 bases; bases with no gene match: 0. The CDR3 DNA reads TGTGCCAGCAGCTTAGCGGGACTAGCGGGATACAATGAGCAGTTCTTC. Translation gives CASSLAGLAGYNEQFF.

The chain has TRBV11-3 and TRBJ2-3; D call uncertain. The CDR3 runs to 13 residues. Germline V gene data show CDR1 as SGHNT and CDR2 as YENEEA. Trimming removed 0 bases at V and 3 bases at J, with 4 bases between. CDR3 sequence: CASSLDQTDTQYF. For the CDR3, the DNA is TGTGCCAGCAGCTTAGATCAGACAGATACGCAGTATTTT.

The CDR3 DNA reads as TGTGCCAGCAGCCAGGACCTAGCTAACACTGAAGCTTTCTTT. This codes for CASSQDLANTEAFF. This sequence joins TRBV11-1 and TRBJ1-1; D is unclear. There are 14 residues in the CDR3. From germline, CDR1 is SGHAT and CDR2 FQDESV (reference sequence). The V gene lost 5 bases and the J gene lost 2 bases, with 12 bases spanning the gap.

This chain's CDR3 is CATSRDLAGDGTGELFF. CDR3 nucleotide sequence: TGTGCCACCAGCAGAGATCTAGCGGGAGACGGCACCGGGGAGCTGTTTTTT. The chain employs TRBV15 and TRBJ2-2; 10 bases map to TRBD2. The CDR3 consists of 17 residues. Germline V CDR1 and CDR2: LNHNV, YYDKDF (reference sequence). The V segment lost 0 bases and the J segment 4 bases; nucleotides outside the gene matches: 5. The full variable domain, its missing parts supplied by reference TRBV15 and TRBJ2-2, is DAMVIQNPRYQVTQFGKPVTLSCSQTLNHNVMYWYQQKSSQAPKLLFHYYDKDFNNEADTPDNFQSRRPNTSFCFLDIRSPGLGDTAMYLCATSRDLAGDGTGELFFGEGSRLTVL.

In DNA, the CDR3 is TGCGCCAGCAGCTTACAGGGTTTTCTTATGAACACTGAAGCTTTCTTT. Translation: CASSLQGFLMNTEAFF. V gene TRBV5-1 combines with J gene TRBJ1-1; TRBD1 might be the D (6 bases). CDR3 size: 16 residues. V was clipped by 2 bases and J by 0 bases, with 14 bases between them. CDR1 is SGHRS, CDR2 YFSETQ, per germline.

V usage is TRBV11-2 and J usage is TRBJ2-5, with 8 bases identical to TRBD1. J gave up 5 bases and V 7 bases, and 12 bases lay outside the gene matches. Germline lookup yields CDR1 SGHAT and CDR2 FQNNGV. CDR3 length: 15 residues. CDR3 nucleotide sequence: TGTGCCAGCACGCTTGGCAGGGGGCTTACGGAGACCCAGTACTTC. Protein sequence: CASTLGRGLTETQYF.

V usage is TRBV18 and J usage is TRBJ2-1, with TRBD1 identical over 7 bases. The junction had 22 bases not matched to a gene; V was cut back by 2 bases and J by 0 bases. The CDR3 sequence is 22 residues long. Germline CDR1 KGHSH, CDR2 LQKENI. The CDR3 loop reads CASSPSLGSERGRHFSYNEQFF. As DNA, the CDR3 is TGTGCCAGCTCACCAAGCCTCGGGTCTGAAAGGGGGCGGCACTTCTCCTACAATGAGCAGTTCTTC.

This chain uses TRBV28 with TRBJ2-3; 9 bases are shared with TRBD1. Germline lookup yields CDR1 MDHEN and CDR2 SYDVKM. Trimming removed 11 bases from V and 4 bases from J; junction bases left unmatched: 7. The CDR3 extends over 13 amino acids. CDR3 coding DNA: TGTGCCTCCTGGACAGGGGAGGCAGATACGCAGTATTTT. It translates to CASWTGEADTQYF.

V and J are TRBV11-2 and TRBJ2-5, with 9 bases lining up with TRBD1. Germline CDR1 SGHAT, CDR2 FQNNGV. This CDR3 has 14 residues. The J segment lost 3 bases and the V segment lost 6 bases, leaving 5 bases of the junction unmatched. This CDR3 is CASRIQGAKETQYF. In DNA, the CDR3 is TGTGCCAGCAGAATACAGGGGGCTAAAGAGACCCAGTACTTC. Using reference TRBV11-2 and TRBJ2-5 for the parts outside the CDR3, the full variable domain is EAGVAQSPRYKIIEKRQSVAFWCNPISGHATLYWYQQILGQGPKLLIQFQNNGVVDDSQLPKDRFSAERLKGVDSTLKIQPAKLEDSAVYLCASRIQGAKETQYFGPGTRLLVL.

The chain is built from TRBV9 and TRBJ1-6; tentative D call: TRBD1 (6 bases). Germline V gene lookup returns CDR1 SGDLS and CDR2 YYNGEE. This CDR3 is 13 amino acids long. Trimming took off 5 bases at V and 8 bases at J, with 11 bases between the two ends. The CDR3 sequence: CASRGQGDSPLHF. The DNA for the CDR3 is TGTGCCAGCAGGGGACAAGGGGATTCACCCCTCCACTTT.

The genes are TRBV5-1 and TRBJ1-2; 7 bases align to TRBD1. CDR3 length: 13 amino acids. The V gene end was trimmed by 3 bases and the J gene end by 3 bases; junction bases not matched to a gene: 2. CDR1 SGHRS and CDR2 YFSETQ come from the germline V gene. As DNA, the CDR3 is TGCGCCAGCAGCTCGGGGACAGACTATGGCTACACCTTC. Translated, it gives CASSSGTDYGYTF.

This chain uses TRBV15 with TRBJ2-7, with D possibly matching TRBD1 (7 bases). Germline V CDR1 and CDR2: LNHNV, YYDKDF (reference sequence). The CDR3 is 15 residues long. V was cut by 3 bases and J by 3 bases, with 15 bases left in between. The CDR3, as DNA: TGTGCCACCAGCAGGGCAGGGGGGAACGTCTACGAGCAGTACTTC. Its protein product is CATSRAGGNVYEQYF.

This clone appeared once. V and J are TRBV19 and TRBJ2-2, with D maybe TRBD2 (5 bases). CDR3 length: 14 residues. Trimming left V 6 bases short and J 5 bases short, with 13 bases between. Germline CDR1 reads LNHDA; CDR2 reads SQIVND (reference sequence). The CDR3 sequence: CASSPVGDTGELFF. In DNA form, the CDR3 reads TGTGCCAGTAGCCCAGTGGGAGATACCGGGGAGCTGTTTTTT.

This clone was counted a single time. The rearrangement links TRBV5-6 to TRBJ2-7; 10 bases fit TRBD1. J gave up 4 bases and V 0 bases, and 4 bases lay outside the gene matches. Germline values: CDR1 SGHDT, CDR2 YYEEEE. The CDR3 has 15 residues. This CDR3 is CASSLAGQGGYEQYF. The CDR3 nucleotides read TGTGCCAGCAGCTTGGCAGGACAGGGGGGTTACGAGCAGTACTTC.

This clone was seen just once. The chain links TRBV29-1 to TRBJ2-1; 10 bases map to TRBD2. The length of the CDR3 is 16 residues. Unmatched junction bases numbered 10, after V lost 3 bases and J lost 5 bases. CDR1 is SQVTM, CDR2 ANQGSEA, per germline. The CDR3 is CSVERPGLAHHNEQFF. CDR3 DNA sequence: TGCAGCGTTGAGCGGCCGGGACTAGCGCACCACAATGAGCAGTTCTTC.

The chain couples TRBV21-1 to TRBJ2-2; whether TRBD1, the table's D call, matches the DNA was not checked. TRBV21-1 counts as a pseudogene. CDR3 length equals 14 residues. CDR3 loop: CASRKTGAAGELFF. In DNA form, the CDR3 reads TGTGCCAGCAGGAAGACAGGGGCCGCCGGGGAGCTGTTTTTT.

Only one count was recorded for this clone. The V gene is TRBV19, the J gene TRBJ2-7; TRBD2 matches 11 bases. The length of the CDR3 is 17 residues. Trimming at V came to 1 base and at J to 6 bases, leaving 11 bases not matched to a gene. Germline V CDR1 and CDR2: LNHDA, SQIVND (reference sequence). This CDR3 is CASSIGETSGTRPEQYF. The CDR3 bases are TGTGCCAGTAGTATAGGGGAGACTAGCGGGACAAGGCCCGAGCAGTACTTC.

CDR3 residues: CASSEARGDYGYTF. In DNA form, the CDR3 reads TGTGCCAGCAGTGAAGCGAGAGGTGACTATGGCTACACCTTC. The chain carries TRBV6-1 and TRBJ1-2, with D unclear. The CDR3 has 14 amino acids. Trimming shortened V by 0 bases and J by 3 bases, and 8 bases separated the two germline ends. The germline gives CDR1 MNHNS, CDR2 SASEGT.

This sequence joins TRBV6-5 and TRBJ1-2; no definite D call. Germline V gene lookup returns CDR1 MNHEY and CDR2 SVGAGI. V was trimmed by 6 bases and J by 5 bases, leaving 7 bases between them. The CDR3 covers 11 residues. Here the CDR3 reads CASRKEYGYTF. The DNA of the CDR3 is TGTGCCAGCAGGAAGGAGTATGGCTACACCTTC.

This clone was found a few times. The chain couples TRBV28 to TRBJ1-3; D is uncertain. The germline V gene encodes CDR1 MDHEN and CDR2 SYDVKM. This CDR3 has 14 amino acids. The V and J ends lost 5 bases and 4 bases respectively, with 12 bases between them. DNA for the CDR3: TGTGCCAGCAGTGCGGGCTCGCGAGGAAACACCATATATTTT. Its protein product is CASSAGSRGNTIYF.

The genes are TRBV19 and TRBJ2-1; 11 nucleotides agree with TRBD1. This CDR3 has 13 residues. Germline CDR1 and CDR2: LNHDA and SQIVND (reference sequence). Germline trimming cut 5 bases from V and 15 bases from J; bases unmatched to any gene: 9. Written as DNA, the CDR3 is TGTGCCAGTAGTCCCGCCCGGGACAGGGGGACGTTCTTC. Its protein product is CASSPARDRGTFF.

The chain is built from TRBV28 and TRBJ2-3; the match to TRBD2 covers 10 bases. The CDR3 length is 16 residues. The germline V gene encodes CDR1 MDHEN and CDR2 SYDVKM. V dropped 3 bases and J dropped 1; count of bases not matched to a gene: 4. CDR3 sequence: CASSFLAGEGTDTQYF. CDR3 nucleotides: TGTGCCAGCAGTTTCCTAGCGGGAGAGGGCACAGATACGCAGTATTTT. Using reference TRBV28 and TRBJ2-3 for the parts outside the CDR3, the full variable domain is DVKVTQSSRYLVKRTGEKVFLECVQDMDHENMFWYRQDPGLGLRLIYFSYDVKMKEKGDIPEGYSVSREKKERFSLILESASTNQTSMYLCASSFLAGEGTDTQYFGPGTRLTVL.

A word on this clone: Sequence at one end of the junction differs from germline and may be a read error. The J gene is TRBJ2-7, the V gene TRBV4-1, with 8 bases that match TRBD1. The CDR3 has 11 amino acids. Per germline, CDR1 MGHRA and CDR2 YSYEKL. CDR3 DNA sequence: TGCGCCAGCAGCCAAGTGCGACAGGGGCGGTTC. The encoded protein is CASSQVRQGRF.

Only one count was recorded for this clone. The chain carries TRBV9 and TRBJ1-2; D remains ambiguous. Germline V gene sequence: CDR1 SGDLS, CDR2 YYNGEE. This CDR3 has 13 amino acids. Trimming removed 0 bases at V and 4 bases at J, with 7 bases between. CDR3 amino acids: CASSVAPSYGYTF. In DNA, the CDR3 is TGTGCCAGCAGCGTAGCCCCATCCTATGGCTACACCTTC.

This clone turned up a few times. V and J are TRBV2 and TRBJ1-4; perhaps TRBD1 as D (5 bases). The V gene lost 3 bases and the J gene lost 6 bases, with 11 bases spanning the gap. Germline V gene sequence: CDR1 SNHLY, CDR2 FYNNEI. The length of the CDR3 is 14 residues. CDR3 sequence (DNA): TGTGCCAGCAGTGAGGAAGCAGGGTATGAAAAACTGTTTTTT. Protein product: CASSEEAGYEKLFF.